The TCR beta chain described here comes from a study of cytomegalovirus exposure and HLA in healthy donors. General observations from the study: Segments of the TCR beta V type were, in most cases, productive about 87% or about 30% of the time in an earlier analysis. There were reportedly fewer N-insertions in an Asian-associated ancestry cluster than the roughly 700-donor mean, in a later analysis. The authors later linked a missense DCLRE1C variant to TCR beta V- and J-gene trimming.

V was cut by 1 base and J by 2 bases, with 11 bases left in between. The CDR3 is made up of 15 amino acids. Germline CDR1 is MGHRA and CDR2 is YSYEKL. Although they were nominally healthy when sampled, donors likely had unrecorded immune exposures. The PCR employed 60 Vbeta primers together with 13 Jbeta primers. The method was immunoSEQ multiplex PCR; TCRdb's version includes in-frame clones alone and lacks a portion of them. The sample lists roughly 99,000 clones; around 80% were seen once. This clone came up a few times. Its antigen is not identified. Sample: PBMCs. The V gene is TRBV4-1, the J gene TRBJ1-2, with D perhaps matching TRBD1 (6 bases). The receptor's source is a man aged 60 to 75 in good health and CMV-seropositive. The CDR3 protein is CASSQGRTANYGYTF. The DNA of the CDR3 is TGCGCCAGCAGCCAAGGAAGGACAGCCAACTATGGCTACACCTTC.